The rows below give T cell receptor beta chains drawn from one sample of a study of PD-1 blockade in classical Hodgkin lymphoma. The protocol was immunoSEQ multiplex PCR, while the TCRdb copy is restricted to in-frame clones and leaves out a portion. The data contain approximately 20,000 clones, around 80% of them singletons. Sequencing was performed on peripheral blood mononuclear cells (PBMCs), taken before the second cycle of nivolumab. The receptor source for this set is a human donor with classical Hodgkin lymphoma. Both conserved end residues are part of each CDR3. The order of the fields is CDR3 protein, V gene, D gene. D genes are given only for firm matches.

CDR3: CASSPSPQETQYF; V: TRBV18; D: -
CDR3: CASRRGGGGGNQPQHF; V: TRBV2; D: TRBD1
CDR3: CASSPPSGELFF; V: TRBV11-3; D: -
CDR3: CASSQGLASSYNEQFF; V: TRBV5-4; D: TRBD2
CDR3: CASTQTDTQYF; V: TRBV28; D: -
CDR3: CASSREWDRGGADTQYF; V: TRBV5-1; D: TRBD1
CDR3: CASSLDATSGYNEQFF; V: TRBV5-1; D: TRBD2
CDR3: CASSPELAGGFSPFF; V: TRBV2; D: TRBD2
CDR3: CASSLRTGGQETQYF; V: TRBV18; D: TRBD1
CDR3: CASSSDRDGEKLFF; V: TRBV6-5; D: TRBD1
CDR3: CASSNGAQDTQYF; V: TRBV6-1; D: -
CDR3: CASSPRAANTEAFF; V: TRBV11-2; D: -
CDR3: CASSESQGYSSGANVLTF; V: TRBV2; D: -
CDR3: CASSRKGRQSRANVLTF; V: TRBV6-9; D: -
CDR3: CASSFDRGGTDQPQHF; V: TRBV28; D: TRBD1
CDR3: CASSQPMGFRAGELFF; V: TRBV23-1; D: -
CDR3: CASSEYRGFEETQYF; V: TRBV25-1; D: -